One sample yielded the 25 T cell receptor beta chains listed below, sequenced in a study of blood T cell repertoires in COVID-19. Profiling relied on immunoSEQ multiplex PCR, and the TCRdb table lists in-frame clones only, not all of them. The repertoire includes some 85,000 clones, roughly 78% of them detected once, and approximately 21% sits in the top ten. The sequencing input was peripheral blood. The receptors shown here come from a woman of 80 years or more with acute or convalescent COVID-19.

This sequence joins TRBV3-1 (or the pseudogene TRBV3-2) and TRBJ2-2, with TRBD1 as a possible D gene (6 bases). V gave up 3 bases and J gave up 4 bases, with 12 bases separating them. From germline, CDR1 is LGHDT and CDR2 YNNKEL (reference sequence). The CDR3 is 15 amino acids. The CDR3 DNA is TGTGCCAGCAGCCAGGGGGCCGCGAGCACCGGGGAGCTGTTTTTT. Translation gives CASSQGAASTGELFF.

This chain joins TRBV27 and TRBJ2-3; 7 bases agree with TRBD2. V lost 6 bases to trimming and J lost 2 bases; unmatched junction nucleotides: 5. The CDR3 runs to 14 residues. CDR1 and CDR2 (germline): MNHEY, SMNVEV (reference sequence). CDR3 sequence reads: CASRQRGNTDTQYF. The CDR3 DNA is TGTGCCAGCAGGCAGCGGGGAAACACAGATACGCAGTATTTT.

The chain is built from TRBV6-5 and TRBJ1-5; weak D call: TRBD1 (6 bases). CDR1 is MNHEY and CDR2 is SVGAGI in the germline V gene. Between the trimmed V and J ends, which lost 6 bases and 4 bases, there was a span of 10 bases. The CDR3 extends over 13 amino acids. The CDR3 DNA is TGTGCCAGCAGCTGGACAGCAAATCAGCCCCAGCATTTT. It encodes CASSWTANQPQHF.

This chain links TRBV5-4 with TRBJ2-5; 8 positions agree with TRBD2. The CDR3 is 14 amino acids. From germline, CDR1 is SGHNT and CDR2 YYREEE (reference sequence). V gave up 1 base and J gave up 1 base; unmatched junction bases: 0. The CDR3 sequence: CASSLTSGQETQYF. For the CDR3, the DNA is TGTGCCAGCAGCTTGACTAGCGGCCAAGAGACCCAGTACTTC.

V usage is TRBV4-2 and J usage is TRBJ2-1, with 14 positions matching TRBD2. The ends lost 3 bases at V and 9 bases at J; junction bases unmatched: 10. Germline loops: CDR1 LGHNA, CDR2 YNFKEQ. The CDR3 length is 17 residues. The DNA of the CDR3 is TGTGCCAGCAGCCAGGCCTCCGGGACTAGCGGGAGTGGTGAGCAGTTCTTC. Translated: CASSQASGTSGSGEQFF.

This chain links TRBV9 with TRBJ2-3, with 7 positions matching TRBD2. This CDR3 has 14 amino acids. V lost 1 base and J lost 3; bases outside the gene matches: 2. Germline V gives CDR1 SGDLS, CDR2 YYNGEE. Here the CDR3 reads CASSVRGGTDTQYF. The CDR3 nucleotides are TGTGCCAGCAGCGTACGCGGGGGAACAGATACGCAGTATTTT. Supplemented by reference TRBV9 and TRBJ2-3, the full variable domain reads DSGVTQTPKHLITATGQRVTLRCSPRSGDLSVYWYQQSLDQGLQFLIQYYNGEERAKGNILERFSAQQFPDLHSELNLSSLELGDSALYFCASSVRGGTDTQYFGPGTRLTVL.

This sequence joins TRBV6-5 and TRBJ1-1, with a tentative D call TRBD1 (6 bases). The V end was cut by 6 bases, the J end by 6 bases, with 11 bases between. CDR3 length: 12 residues. Germline lookup yields CDR1 MNHEY and CDR2 SVGAGI. The chain's CDR3 is CASSLNRAEAFF. CDR3 nucleotide sequence: TGTGCCAGCAGCCTAAACAGGGCTGAAGCTTTCTTT.

The rearrangement uses TRBV5-1 and TRBJ2-1; 7 nucleotides align to TRBD1. Germline loops: CDR1 SGHRS, CDR2 YFSETQ. J was trimmed by 12 bases and V by 0 bases; bases with no gene match: 3. This CDR3 contains 12 residues. CDR3 in DNA: TGCGCCAGCAGCTTGGCCGGGACAGCGCAGTTCTTC. Translated, it gives CASSLAGTAQFF.

The chain has TRBV5-4 and TRBJ2-4; tentative D call: TRBD2 (6 bases). This CDR3 contains 14 residues. Germline lookup yields CDR1 SGHNT and CDR2 YYREEE (reference sequence). Trimming pared 4 bases from V and 4 bases from J, leaving 12 bases between. The CDR3 nucleotides are TGTGCCAGCAGCACCGGGACTGGAAAAAACATTCAGTACTTC. It encodes CASSTGTGKNIQYF.

The rearrangement links TRBV6-4 to TRBJ2-1, with D possibly being TRBD1 (6 bases). Looked up from germline, CDR1 is MRHNA and CDR2 is SNTAGT. This CDR3 contains 13 residues. V was pared by 5 bases and J by 5 bases, with 10 bases between. DNA for the CDR3: TGTGCCAGCAGTCGACAGGAAAACAATGAGCAGTTCTTC. This codes for CASSRQENNEQFF.

The sample holds one count of this clone. The chain carries TRBV7-9 and TRBJ2-1; 7 bases match TRBD2. This CDR3 spans 16 amino acids. V dropped 5 bases and J dropped 6; count of bases not matched to a gene: 13. Germline-derived CDR1 and CDR2 are SEHNR and FQNEAQ (reference sequence). The CDR3 here is CASSPPGSGVSNEQFF. In DNA form, the CDR3 reads TGTGCCAGCAGCCCTCCAGGCAGCGGGGTTAGCAATGAGCAGTTCTTC. The whole variable domain, remainder taken from reference TRBV7-9 and TRBJ2-1, is DTGVSQNPRHKITKRGQNVTFRCDPISEHNRLYWYRQTLGQGPEFLTYFQNEAQLEKSRLLSDRFSAERPKGSFSTLEIQRTEQGDSAMYLCASSPPGSGVSNEQFFGPGTRLTVL.

This chain links TRBV5-1 with TRBJ2-6; 11 nucleotides line up with TRBD1. J lost 0 bases, V lost 1 base, and 6 bases had no gene match. The CDR3 has 19 residues. CDR1 and CDR2 (germline): SGHRS, YFSETQ. CDR3 region: CASSLPRDRGFSGANVLTF. The CDR3 region has the DNA TGCGCCAGCAGCTTGCCCCGGGACAGGGGGTTCTCTGGGGCCAACGTCCTGACTTTC.

Comment on this clone: Other DNA sequences in this specimen translate into the identical CDR3. V is TRBV13 and J is TRBJ2-3, with no clear D. The length of the CDR3 is 13 residues. The ends were cut back, 2 bases at V and 3 bases at J, with 6 bases in the middle. Germline V gives CDR1 PRHDT, CDR2 FYEKMQ (reference sequence). In DNA form, the CDR3 reads TGTGCCAGCAGCTTAACCGGGACAGATACGCAGTATTTT. Translation: CASSLTGTDTQYF.

The chain has TRBV5-1 and TRBJ2-1, with TRBD2 matching over 8 bases. V lost 1 base and J lost 4; bases outside the gene matches: 4. The CDR3 runs 15 residues. The germline V gene encodes CDR1 SGHRS and CDR2 YFSETQ. The CDR3 loop reads CASSLSREGYNEQFF. DNA for the CDR3: TGCGCCAGCAGCTTGTCCCGGGAGGGGTACAATGAGCAGTTCTTC.

The rearrangement uses TRBV3-1 (or the pseudogene TRBV3-2) and TRBJ2-3; a weak D match, TRBD2 (6 bases). V lost 0 bases, J lost 5 bases, and 27 bases lay in between. The length of the CDR3 is 20 residues. Per the germline V gene, CDR1 is LGHDT and CDR2 is YNNKEL (reference sequence). CDR3 loop: CASSQDWDIEGGNRGDTQYF. For the CDR3, the DNA is TGTGCCAGCAGCCAAGATTGGGATATTGAGGGAGGAAATCGGGGAGATACGCAGTATTTT.

Here the CDR3 reads CASSLRQGGEKLFF. In nucleotides, the CDR3 is TGTGCCAGCAGCTTACGACAGGGAGGTGAAAAACTGTTTTTT. The rearrangement joins TRBV7-9 to TRBJ1-4; 7 nucleotides align to TRBD1. This CDR3 is 14 amino acids long. The junction had 4 bases not matched to a gene; V was cut back by 2 bases and J by 7 bases. In germline, CDR1 is SEHNR, CDR2 FQNEAQ (reference sequence).

The chain uses TRBV30 and TRBJ2-7, with D maybe TRBD2 (6 bases). The CDR3 has 12 amino acids. The germline V gene encodes CDR1 GTSNPN and CDR2 SVGIG (reference sequence). V gave up 4 bases and J gave up 5 bases, with 12 bases separating them. CDR3 in amino acids: CAWTPGSHEQYF. DNA of the CDR3: TGTGCCTGGACCCCCGGGAGCCACGAGCAGTACTTC.

This clone was detected only a few times. The chain carries TRBV21-1 and TRBJ1-6; TRBD1 reflects the table's D call only, with no check against the DNA. TRBV21-1 is classified as a pseudogene. This CDR3 is 16 amino acids long. The CDR3 region is CASIPTGGGGNSPLHF. The CDR3 DNA sequence: TGTGCCAGCATCCCGACAGGGGGCGGGGGGAATTCACCCCTCCACTTT.

The chain links TRBV7-2 to TRBJ2-3; D is perhaps TRBD1 (6 bases). Germline V gene sequence: CDR1 SGHTA, CDR2 FQGNSA. This CDR3 spans 13 amino acids. The germline V and J ends were trimmed by 1 base and 7 bases, with 9 bases remaining between them. CDR3 amino acids: CASSLGRGNTQYF. For the CDR3, the DNA is TGTGCCAGCAGCTTAGGAAGGGGGAATACGCAGTATTTT. The whole variable domain, remainder taken from reference TRBV7-2 and TRBJ2-3, is GAGVSQSPSNKVTEKGKDVELRCDPISGHTALYWYRQSLGQGLEFLIYFQGNSAPDKSGLPSDRFSAERTGGSVSTLTIQRTQQEDSAVYLCASSLGRGNTQYFGPGTRLTVL.

This clone was counted a few times. Here the CDR3 reads CASSLEGGHDEQYF. In nucleotides, the CDR3 is TGCGCCAGCAGCTTGGAAGGGGGCCACGACGAGCAGTACTTC. This chain links TRBV5-1 with TRBJ2-7; 7 positions match TRBD1. Germline lookup yields CDR1 SGHRS and CDR2 YFSETQ. CDR3 size: 14 residues. Losses at the gene ends were 0 bases for V and 5 bases for J; bases not matched to a gene: 5.

A few counts support this clone. V is TRBV5-1 and J is TRBJ2-7; D unclear. This CDR3 has 13 amino acids. The germline gives CDR1 SGHRS, CDR2 YFSETQ. The germline V and J ends were trimmed by 0 bases and 2 bases, with 6 bases remaining between them. DNA of the CDR3: TGCGCCAGCAGCTTGGCCTTAACCTACGAGCAGTACTTC. It yields the protein CASSLALTYEQYF.

The chain carries TRBV6-2 or TRBV6-3 and TRBJ2-1; 8 bases are a match to TRBD2. CDR1 is MNHEY and CDR2 is SVGEGT in the germline V gene. With 2 bases clipped from V and 4 bases from J, the junction kept 4 bases outside the gene matches. This CDR3 has 15 residues. Here the CDR3 DNA reads TGTGCCAGCAGTTACCTACGGGAGGGATACAATGAGCAGTTCTTC. Translated, it gives CASSYLREGYNEQFF.

The gene calls are TRBV29-1 and TRBJ2-1; 8 bases fit TRBD2. The ends lost 5 bases at V and 2 bases at J; junction bases unmatched: 8. CDR1 is SQVTM, CDR2 ANQGSEA, per germline. CDR3 length: 15 amino acids. The CDR3 protein is CSVLSASGPYNEQFF. The CDR3 DNA is TGCAGCGTTCTGTCGGCTAGCGGGCCCTACAATGAGCAGTTCTTC.

This clone has just one count. The V gene is TRBV28, the J gene TRBJ2-5; 7 bases line up with TRBD2. The CDR3 is 15 amino acids. CDR1 MDHEN and CDR2 SYDVKM come from the germline V gene. Trimming took 5 bases from V and 1 from J; bases not matched to a gene: 7. The CDR3: CASSASGISQETQYF. CDR3 nucleotide sequence: TGTGCCAGCAGTGCAAGCGGGATATCCCAAGAGACCCAGTACTTC. Filled out from reference TRBV28 and TRBJ2-5, the complete variable domain reads DVKVTQSSRYLVKRTGEKVFLECVQDMDHENMFWYRQDPGLGLRLIYFSYDVKMKEKGDIPEGYSVSREKKERFSLILESASTNQTSMYLCASSASGISQETQYFGPGTRLLVL.

This clone showed up just once. The chain is built from TRBV10-3 and TRBJ2-1; 10 nucleotides line up with TRBD2. Trimming took 6 bases from V and 5 from J; bases not matched to a gene: 4. The CDR3 runs to 14 residues. CDR1 is ENHRY and CDR2 is SYGVKD in the germline V gene. The DNA for the CDR3 is TGTGCCATCAGGTTAACTAGCGGGGACAATGAGCAGTTCTTC. Protein product: CAIRLTSGDNEQFF.